The present entry profiles one T cell receptor beta chain with its context. The antigen is undetermined. A read error may explain this, as a much larger clone is one base away. These data belong to a study of tumor-infiltrating lymphocytes in primary liver carcinoma. Study as a whole: Yields of productive TCRbeta reads ranged from roughly 3.5 to 7.13 million per sample and were similar across tissue types. General observations from the study: In tumor-adjacent and tumor-blood pairs, overlap was lower than in tumor region pairs. Owing to bulk unsorted samples, no comparison was made between CD4+ and CD8+ repertoires.

The investigators made TCR beta cDNA from about 500 ng total RNA, using a constant-region primer. Generation of the TCR beta libraries relied on three nested multiplex PCR rounds using slightly modified ARM-PCR. With TRBV1-TRBV30 forward primers and a C-beta reverse primer, the first two PCR rounds were run for approximately 10 cycles each. A single record per CDR3 protein comes from TCRdb applying MiXCR to the multiplex PCR reads. The data contain approximately 330,000 distinct CDR3 sequences, almost 65% of them seen just once; the ten biggest clones take up about 6.3%. The CDR3 runs 13 residues. Germline assignment: CDR1 MNHEY and CDR2 SVGEGT. V shed 4 bases and J shed 4 bases, with 8 bases lying between them. The source of the blood RNA was unsorted whole blood, and germline DNA was extracted as well.

The sequenced sample consisted of peripheral blood. The chain has TRBV6-2 or TRBV6-3 and TRBJ1-5; TRBD1 is a possible D gene (6 bases). The sequence came from a middle-aged man with primary liver carcinoma and hepatitis B virus infection. The chain's CDR3 is CASSWDMNQPQHF. The CDR3 DNA is TGTGCCAGCAGTTGGGACATGAATCAGCCCCAGCATTTT.